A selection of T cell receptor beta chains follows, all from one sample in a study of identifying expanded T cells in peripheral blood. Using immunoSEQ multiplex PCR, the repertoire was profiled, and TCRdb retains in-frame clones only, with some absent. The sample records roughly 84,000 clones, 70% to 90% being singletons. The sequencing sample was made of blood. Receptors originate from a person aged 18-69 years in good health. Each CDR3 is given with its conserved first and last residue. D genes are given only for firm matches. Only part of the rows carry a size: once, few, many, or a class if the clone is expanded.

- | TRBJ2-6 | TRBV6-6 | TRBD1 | CASSYGTGGANVLTF | TGTGCCAGCAGTTACGGGACAGGCGGGGCCAACGTCCTGACTTTC
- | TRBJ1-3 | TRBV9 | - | CASSVEPGAGNTIYF | TGTGCCAGCAGCGTAGAGCCAGGGGCAGGAAACACCATATATTTT
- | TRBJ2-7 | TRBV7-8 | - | CASSLAEFAGQTYEQYF | TGTGCCAGCAGCTTAGCGGAGTTCGCGGGACAAACCTACGAGCAGTACTTC
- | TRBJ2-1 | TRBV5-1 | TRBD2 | CASRRASGTYNEQFF | TGCGCCAGCAGGAGGGCTAGCGGTACCTACAATGAGCAGTTCTTC
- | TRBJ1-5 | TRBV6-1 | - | CASSERLWGHQPQHF | TGTGCCAGCAGTGAAAGACTCTGGGGGCATCAGCCCCAGCATTTT
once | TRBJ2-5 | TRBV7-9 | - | CASSLARDVETQYF | TGTGCCAGCAGCTTAGCGCGGGACGTCGAGACCCAGTACTTC
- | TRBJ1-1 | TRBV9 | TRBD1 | CASSAGTGGELAFF | TGTGCCAGCAGCGCCGGGACAGGGGGCGAGTTGGCTTTCTTT
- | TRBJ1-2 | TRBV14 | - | CASSERTHGYTF | TGTGCCAGCAGCGAAAGGACTCATGGCTACACCTTC
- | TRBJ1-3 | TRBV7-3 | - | CASSPQGGGGNTIYF | TGTGCCAGCAGCCCACAGGGTGGAGGGGGAAACACCATATATTTT
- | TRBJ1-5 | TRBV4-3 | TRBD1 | CASSQDPTGDGGQPQHF | TGCGCCAGCAGCCAGGACCCGACAGGGGATGGGGGACAGCCCCAGCATTTT
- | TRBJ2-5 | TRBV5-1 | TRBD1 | CASSLPGQGQETQYF | TGCGCCAGCAGCTTGCCCGGACAGGGGCAAGAGACCCAGTACTTC
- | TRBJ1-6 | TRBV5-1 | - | CASSLAGRNRHQGNSPLHF | TGCGCCAGCAGCTTGGCGGGCAGAAACAGGCACCAGGGGAATTCACCCCTCCACTTT
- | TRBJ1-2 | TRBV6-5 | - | CASSYSRDSYGYTF | TGTGCCAGCAGTTACTCGCGGGATTCTTATGGCTACACCTTC
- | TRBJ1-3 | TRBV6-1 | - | CASRGRAGNTIYF | TGTGCCAGCAGGGGGAGGGCTGGAAACACCATATATTTT
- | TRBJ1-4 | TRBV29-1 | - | CSGRAAGEKLFF | TGCAGCGGACGAGCCGCCGGGGAAAAACTGTTTTTT
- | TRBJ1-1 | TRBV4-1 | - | CASSHLTPKNTEAFF | TGCGCCAGCAGCCACCTTACGCCGAAGAACACTGAAGCTTTCTTT
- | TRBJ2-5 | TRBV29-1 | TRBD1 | CSAADRGFTRETQYF | TGCAGCGCCGCTGACAGGGGTTTCACCAGGGAGACCCAGTACTTC
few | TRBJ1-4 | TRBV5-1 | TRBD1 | CASSLGQATNEKLFF | TGCGCCAGCAGCTTAGGACAGGCAACTAATGAAAAACTGTTTTTT
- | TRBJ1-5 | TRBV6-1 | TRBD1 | CASSGRSGTGGQPQHF | TGTGCCAGCAGTGGTAGGAGTGGGACAGGAGGTCAGCCCCAGCATTTT
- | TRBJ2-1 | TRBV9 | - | CASSVVGLATYNEQFF | TGTGCCAGCAGCGTAGTCGGGCTAGCCACCTACAATGAGCAGTTCTTC
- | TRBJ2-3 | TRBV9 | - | CASSATGFTDTQYF | TGTGCCAGCAGCGCCACAGGGTTCACAGATACGCAGTATTTT
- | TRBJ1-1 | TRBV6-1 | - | CASRLGGRTEAFF | TGTGCCAGCCGCCTGGGGGGGCGGACTGAAGCTTTCTTT
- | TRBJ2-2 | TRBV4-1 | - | CASRQPGHTNTGELFF | TGCGCCAGTAGACAACCGGGACACACGAACACCGGGGAGCTGTTTTTT
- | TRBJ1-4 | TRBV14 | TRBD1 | CASSVTGVAGKLFF | TGTGCCAGCAGCGTAACAGGGGTGGCTGGAAAACTGTTTTTT
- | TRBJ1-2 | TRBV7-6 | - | CASSPGTASNYGYTF | TGTGCCAGCAGCCCCGGGACCGCTTCTAACTATGGCTACACCTTC
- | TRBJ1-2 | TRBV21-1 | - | CASSRRTGAPVNYGYTF | TGTGCCAGCAGCAGAAGGACAGGGGCTCCAGTCAACTATGGCTACACCTTC
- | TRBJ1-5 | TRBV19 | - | CASSSPGRLNQPQHF | TGTGCCAGTAGTAGCCCAGGAAGGCTTAATCAGCCCCAGCATTTT
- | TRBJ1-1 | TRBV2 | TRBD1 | CASSGDSKNTEAFF | TGTGCCAGCAGTGGGGACAGTAAGAACACTGAAGCTTTCTTT
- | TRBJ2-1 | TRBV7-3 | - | CASSLRFTPGNEQFF | TGTGCCAGCAGCTTAAGGTTCACTCCGGGGAATGAGCAGTTCTTC
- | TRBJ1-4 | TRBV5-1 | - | CASSLVMWANGEKLFF | TGCGCCAGCAGCTTGGTGATGTGGGCGAATGGAGAAAAACTGTTTTTT
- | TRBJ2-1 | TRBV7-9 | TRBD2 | CASSPSQGTSVNYNEQFF | TGTGCCAGCAGCCCCAGCCAGGGGACTAGCGTAAACTACAATGAGCAGTTCTTC
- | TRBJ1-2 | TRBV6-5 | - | CASSAGTNYGYTF | TGTGCCAGCAGTGCCGGGACTAACTATGGCTACACCTTC
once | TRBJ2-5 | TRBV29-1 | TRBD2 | CSVAGVQETQYF | TGCAGCGTAGCGGGGGTCCAAGAGACCCAGTACTTC
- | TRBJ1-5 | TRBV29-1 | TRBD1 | CSVDRVQPQHF | TGCAGCGTAGACAGGGTTCAGCCCCAGCATTTT
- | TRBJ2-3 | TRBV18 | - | CASSPRTDTQYF | TGTGCCAGCTCACCCCGTACAGATACGCAGTATTTT
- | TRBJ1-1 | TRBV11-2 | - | CASSLVPTEAFF | TGTGCCAGCAGCTTAGTTCCCACTGAAGCTTTCTTT
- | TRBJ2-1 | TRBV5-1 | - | CASSLEVAYNEQFF | TGCGCCAGCAGCTTGGAGGTCGCCTACAATGAGCAGTTCTTC
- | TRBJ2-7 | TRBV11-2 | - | CASSLSETSTYEQYF | TGTGCCAGCAGCTTATCTGAAACTAGCACCTACGAGCAGTACTTC
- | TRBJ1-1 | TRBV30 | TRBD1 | CAWSFRTGKEVTEAFF | TGTGCCTGGAGTTTTAGGACAGGGAAAGAGGTCACTGAAGCTTTCTTT
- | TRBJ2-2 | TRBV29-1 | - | CSGSFTGELFF | TGCAGCGGATCTTTCACCGGGGAGCTGTTTTTT
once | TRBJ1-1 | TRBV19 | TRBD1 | CASSRGTALLNTEAFF | TGTGCCAGTAGTAGGGGGACAGCCTTACTGAACACTGAAGCTTTCTTT
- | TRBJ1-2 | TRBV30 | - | CAWSRGIYGYTF | TGTGCCTGGAGTAGAGGGATCTATGGCTACACCTTC
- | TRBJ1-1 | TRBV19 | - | CASMRIGGTEAFF | TGTGCCAGTATGAGGATAGGGGGAACTGAAGCTTTCTTT
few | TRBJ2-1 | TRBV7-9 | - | CASSLAWRQFF | TGTGCCAGCAGCTTAGCTTGGAGGCAGTTCTTC
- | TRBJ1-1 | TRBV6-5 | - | CASSADKNTEAFF | TGTGCCAGCAGTGCGGACAAGAACACTGAAGCTTTCTTT
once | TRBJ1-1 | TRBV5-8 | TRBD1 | CASSLSGDRATEAFF | TGTGCCAGCAGCTTGTCCGGGGACAGGGCCACTGAAGCTTTCTTT
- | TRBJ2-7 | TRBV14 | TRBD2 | CASNVAGGPLEQYF | TGTGCCAGCAACGTAGCGGGGGGGCCCCTCGAGCAGTACTTC